Below are 5 T cell receptor beta chains sequenced from a single sample in a study of T-cell reconstitution after alpha-beta-depleted transplantation in children. TCRbeta library construction was performed incorporating unique molecular identifiers. TCRdb reanalysed the PCR reads using MiXCR and keeps one entry per CDR3 protein. There are about 400,000 distinct CDR3 sequences in the sample; around 21% occur only once, and 3% to 4% lies in the top ten. The sequenced sample was PBMCs from the stem cell graft donor, obtained from the stem cell graft. Every receptor here comes from a human donor who donated a stem cell graft to a child with acute myeloid leukemia.

This clonotype has more than one count but fewer than ten. The chain couples TRBV6-2 or TRBV6-3 to TRBJ1-3; 7 bases map to TRBD1. This CDR3 contains 21 residues. The junction had 21 bases not matched to a gene; V was cut back by 4 bases and J by 0 bases. CDR1 and CDR2 from the germline V gene are MNHEY and SVGEGT. CDR3: CASSFSVDRSRTVNSGNTIYF. CDR3 DNA sequence: TGTGCCAGCAGTTTCTCCGTGGACAGGTCGAGAACTGTCAACTCTGGAAACACCATATATTTT.

This clonotype has a count of ten or more. V usage is TRBV20-1 and J usage is TRBJ2-3; 13 nucleotides match TRBD2. V lost 3 bases and J lost 4; bases outside the gene matches: 4. The CDR3 runs to 15 residues. Germline V gene sequence: CDR1 DFQATT, CDR2 SNEGSKA (reference sequence). The chain's CDR3 is CSASPLAGGPDTQYF. The CDR3 nucleotides are TGCAGTGCTAGCCCACTAGCGGGAGGGCCAGATACGCAGTATTTT.

The chain couples TRBV7-3 to TRBJ2-1; 7 nucleotides agree with TRBD2. The V gene's germline CDR1 is SGHTA and CDR2 FQGTGA. V was clipped by 1 base and J by 7 bases; unmatched bases: 7. The CDR3 contains 15 residues. CDR3: CASSLNGGGRNEQFF. CDR3 sequence (DNA): TGTGCCAGCAGCTTAAATGGGGGAGGGAGAAATGAGCAGTTCTTC.

This clonotype was seen at least ten times. Here the CDR3 DNA reads TGTGCCAGCAGCTTAGACTCCAGAAAGAACACTGAAGCTTTCTTT. This translates into CASSLDSRKNTEAFF. The chain joins TRBV7-2 to TRBJ1-1; D remains unclear. V dropped 1 base and J dropped 1 base, with 10 bases sitting between them. CDR3 length: 15 amino acids. In germline, CDR1 is SGHTA, CDR2 FQGNSA.

The chain uses TRBV7-8 and TRBJ1-1; no definite D call. V gave up 5 bases and J gave up 0 bases, with 10 bases separating them. Looked up from germline, CDR1 is SGHVS and CDR2 is FQNEAQ. The CDR3 runs to 14 residues. The CDR3 here is CASSPSDLNTEAFF. The CDR3, as DNA: TGTGCCAGCAGCCCCTCGGACCTGAACACTGAAGCTTTCTTT.